This T cell receptor (beta chain) was captured in a study of blood T cell repertoires in COVID-19. Background on the study: PBMCs, B-cell-depleted T cells, or T cells were the source of the cDNA or gDNA that made up the material.

Trimming took 1 base from V and 8 from J, leaving 11 bases between them. From germline, CDR1 is LNHDA and CDR2 SQIVND (reference sequence). CDR3 length: 13 amino acids. In the original processing: How many nucleated cells were present was estimated from reference gene primer amplification. Libraries were prepared by immunoSEQ multiplex PCR; TCRdb keeps only in-frame clonotypes and omits some of them. Clone size and the V and J calls come from that table; the DNA yielded D and trimming. This table has about 150,000 clones, about nine tenths appearing once. The study recruited people aged 18 to 89 years across approximately 23 US areas.

The rearrangement uses TRBV19 and TRBJ1-2, with a weak D call TRBD1 (6 bases). Sequencing was done on a sample of PBMCs or T cells enriched from blood (not recorded which). This clonotype was obtained from a woman between 35 and 50 years old who had been exposed to COVID-19. CDR3 in DNA: TGTGCCAGTAGTATAGCAGGGGCCCGAGGCTACACCTTC. It yields the protein CASSIAGARGYTF.